The source of this T cell receptor (beta chain) is a study of blood T cell repertoires in COVID-19. Per the germline V gene, CDR1 is SGDLS and CDR2 is YYNGEE. This CDR3 spans 17 amino acids. Trimming at V came to 0 bases and at J to 1 base, leaving 5 bases not matched to a gene. In the original analysis: Amplification of reference gene primers was used by the study to estimate nucleated cell counts. Profiling relied on immunoSEQ multiplex PCR, and the TCRdb table lists in-frame clones only, not all of them. That table supplies the V and J calls and clone size; D and trimming were determined from the DNA. The data show tens of thousands of clones, with 80% to 85% seen just once and roughly 10% held by the top ten.

The V and J genes are TRBV9 and TRBJ1-3, with 9 bases identical to TRBD1. The sequencing input was peripheral blood. This receptor was taken from a man aged 25 to 45 with COVID-19, enrolled during active disease. CDR3 protein: CASSVGPQGASGNTIYF. In DNA, the CDR3 is TGTGCCAGCAGCGTAGGTCCACAGGGGGCTTCTGGAAACACCATATATTTT.